Listed here are 15 T cell receptor beta chains from one sample, sequenced in a study of shared clonotypes between healthy human individuals. Assay used: immunoSEQ multiplex PCR; TCRdb lists only in-frame clones, some missing. Among around 1.9 million clones listed, approximately 94% were seen once. Naive CD8 cells, CD45RO-negative and positively selected for CCR7, excluded terminally differentiated effector memory CD45RA+ cells. The specimen was naive CD8+ T cells from PBMCs. The receptor source for this set is a man in his late teens or twenties in good health. Some clones in this sample may be carry-over from other donors' samples.

To note about this clone: Other DNA sequences within the sample encode an identical CDR3. This chain uses TRBV9 with TRBJ2-7, with 11 bases identical to TRBD2. This CDR3 contains 15 residues. Trimming at V came to 1 base and at J to 4 bases, leaving 4 bases not matched to a gene. CDR1 SGDLS and CDR2 YYNGEE come from the germline V gene. Written as DNA, the CDR3 is TGTGCCAGCAGCGTAACCGGGACTAGCGGATACGAGCAGTACTTC. Translated, it gives CASSVTGTSGYEQYF.

This chain's CDR3 is CASSSSGGEQFF. The CDR3 DNA reads as TGTGCCAGCAGCTCCTCGGGAGGTGAGCAGTTCTTC. J is TRBJ2-1 and V is TRBV5-6; 7 nucleotides match TRBD2. Germline values: CDR1 SGHDT, CDR2 YYEEEE. This CDR3 has 12 residues. With V trimmed by 3 bases and J by 9 bases, 3 bases remained unmatched.

V usage is TRBV5-1 and J usage is TRBJ1-2, with TRBD1 matching 11 bases. The CDR3 runs to 17 residues. Looked up from germline, CDR1 is SGHRS and CDR2 is YFSETQ. The V segment lost 0 bases and the J segment 0 bases; nucleotides outside the gene matches: 4. The CDR3 region has the DNA TGCGCCAGCAGCTTGGCCGGACAGGGGGCGGCTAACTATGGCTACACCTTC. It specifies CASSLAGQGAANYGYTF.

The genes are TRBV15 and TRBJ2-1, with D perhaps TRBD2 (5 bases). The CDR3 covers 14 residues. The germline CDR1 and CDR2 sequences are LNHNV and YYDKDF (reference sequence). V was trimmed by 0 bases and J by 4 bases, leaving 7 bases between them. The CDR3 region is CATSRELEYNEQFF. CDR3 DNA: TGTGCCACCAGCAGAGAACTAGAGTACAATGAGCAGTTCTTC.

With respect to this clone: The sample contains more than one DNA sequence encoding this CDR3. The genes are TRBV7-2 and TRBJ2-7; the D is unclear. The CDR3 has 12 residues. The ends were cut back, 5 bases at V and 2 bases at J, with 7 bases in the middle. Per germline, CDR1 SGHTA and CDR2 FQGNSA. The CDR3 sequence is CASSLVAYEQYF. In nucleotides, the CDR3 is TGTGCCAGCAGCCTGGTCGCCTACGAGCAGTACTTC. Supplemented by reference TRBV7-2 and TRBJ2-7, the full variable domain reads GAGVSQSPSNKVTEKGKDVELRCDPISGHTALYWYRQSLGQGLEFLIYFQGNSAPDKSGLPSDRFSAERTGGSVSTLTIQRTQQEDSAVYLCASSLVAYEQYFGPGTRLTVT.

Only a few counts were recorded for this clone. The same CDR3 also results from other DNA sequences found in this sample. The chain is built from TRBV27 and TRBJ1-5; a weak D match, TRBD1 (5 bases). Trimming removed 3 bases at V and 2 bases at J, with 8 bases between. The germline CDR1 and CDR2 sequences are MNHEY and SMNVEV (reference sequence). There are 14 residues in the CDR3. The chain's CDR3 is CASSFVGGNQPQHF. CDR3 sequence (DNA): TGTGCCAGCAGTTTTGTGGGGGGCAATCAGCCCCAGCATTTT.

As regards this clone: Different DNA sequences within this sample yield the same CDR3. V is TRBV27 and J is TRBJ1-1, with D perhaps matching TRBD1 (6 bases). CDR3 length: 14 amino acids. Trimming shortened V by 2 bases and J by 1 base, and 8 bases separated the two germline ends. Looked up from germline, CDR1 is MNHEY and CDR2 is SMNVEV (reference sequence). CDR3 bases: TGTGCCAGCAGTTTAGGGGGGCCGAACACTGAAGCTTTCTTT. Protein sequence: CASSLGGPNTEAFF.

The chain is built from TRBV29-1 and TRBJ1-1; D remains ambiguous. CDR3 length: 12 amino acids. V was trimmed by 7 bases and J by 2 bases, leaving 11 bases between them. Germline values: CDR1 SQVTM, CDR2 ANQGSEA. The CDR3 DNA is TGCAGCGCCCTTGACAAAAACACTGAAGCTTTCTTT. Its protein is CSALDKNTEAFF.

The genes are TRBV28 and TRBJ2-4; 8 bases match TRBD1. V was pared by 1 base and J by 6 bases, with 5 bases of the junction left unmatched. In germline, CDR1 is MDHEN, CDR2 SYDVKM. The CDR3 totals 15 residues. CDR3 loop: CASSLSAGGRNIQYF. CDR3 nucleotides: TGTGCCAGCAGTTTATCCGCAGGGGGCAGAAACATTCAGTACTTC.

The chain employs TRBV7-9 and TRBJ2-1; D unclear. The V gene's germline CDR1 is SEHNR and CDR2 FQNEAQ (reference sequence). Between the trimmed V and J ends, which lost 0 bases and 7 bases, there was a span of 13 bases. The CDR3 sequence is 15 residues long. DNA of the CDR3: TGTGCCAGCAGCTTAGCCGGGCTTCGAGAGAATGAGCAGTTCTTC. Translating it yields CASSLAGLRENEQFF.

CDR3 sequence (DNA): TGCGCCAGCAGCCAAGATCGGCTTATGAACACTGAAGCTTTCTTT. Protein sequence: CASSQDRLMNTEAFF. V usage is TRBV4-3 and J usage is TRBJ1-1; D gene unclear. The germline V gene encodes CDR1 LGHNA and CDR2 YSLEER. Trimming left V 0 bases short and J 0 bases short, with 8 bases between. The CDR3 loop spans 15 amino acids.

The chain couples TRBV19 to TRBJ2-3; D might be TRBD2 (6 bases). Germline lookup yields CDR1 LNHDA and CDR2 SQIVND (reference sequence). This CDR3 has 17 residues. V lost 5 bases to trimming and J lost 2 bases, with 20 bases between them. The CDR3 sequence is CASSLPPLGEATDTQYF. In DNA, the CDR3 is TGTGCCAGTAGTCTCCCCCCGCTCGGGGAGGCCACAGATACGCAGTATTTT. The variable domain in full, completed from reference TRBV19 and TRBJ2-3, reads DGGITQSPKYLFRKEGQNVTLSCEQNLNHDAMYWYRQDPGQGLRLIYYSQIVNDFQKGDIAEGYSVSREKKESFPLTVTSAQKNPTAFYLCASSLPPLGEATDTQYFGPGTRLTVL.

The CDR3 region has the DNA TGTGCCACAGGGGAAGACGACACCGGGGAGCTGTTTTTT. It is translated as CATGEDDTGELFF. The chain links TRBV28 to TRBJ2-2; tentatively, D is TRBD1 (6 bases). CDR3 size: 13 residues. The germline CDR1 and CDR2 sequences are MDHEN and SYDVKM. V was clipped by 10 bases and J by 3 bases, with 12 bases between them.

J is TRBJ2-7 and V is TRBV27; 9 bases map to TRBD2. The germline gives CDR1 MNHEY, CDR2 SMNVEV (reference sequence). With 5 bases clipped from V and 4 bases from J, the junction kept 9 bases outside the gene matches. This CDR3 region has 15 residues. CDR3 loop: CASSPPAGGYYEQYF. CDR3 nucleotide sequence: TGTGCCAGCAGTCCGCCGGCGGGAGGGTATTACGAGCAGTACTTC.

There are a few counts of this clone. V usage is TRBV27 and J usage is TRBJ2-7, with D tentatively TRBD1 or TRBD2 (5 bases each). With 5 bases removed from V and 7 bases from J, the gap between germline ends came to 12 bases. Germline V gene lookup returns CDR1 MNHEY and CDR2 SMNVEV (reference sequence). The CDR3 loop spans 12 amino acids. CDR3 sequence: CASSRDLGEQYF. CDR3 sequence (DNA): TGTGCCAGCAGTCGGGACCTGGGGGAGCAGTACTTC.